This TCR beta chain was profiled in a study of PD-L1 blockade in urothelial cancer. Study-level information: Atezolizumab therapy began for patients at some point between 2014 and 2016, dosed at 1,200 mg intravenously every 3 weeks. The median T cell count in blood samples was 141,255. Study-level results: Prediction of better survival came from below-median pretreatment blood TCR clonality.

Patients presented with locally advanced or metastatic urothelial carcinoma. Produced via immunoSEQ multiplex PCR; TCRdb's table is partial and in-frame only. The table shows tens of thousands of clones, with approximately 82% occurring only once. This CDR3 has 11 residues. Deletions cut 1 base from V and 13 bases from J, with 13 bases between. CDR1 is DFQATT, CDR2 SNEGSKA, per germline (reference sequence). Concerning this clone itself: Its antigen remains unknown.

The rearrangement joins TRBV20-1 to TRBJ2-5, with a weak D call TRBD2 (5 bases). The specimen comprised PBMCs, sampled around atezolizumab (anti-PD-L1) treatment. The TCR comes from a man between 65 and 85 years old with urothelial cancer. This CDR3 is CSARGERLVYF. The CDR3 DNA follows: TGCAGTGCTAGAGGGGAGAGATTGGTGTACTTC.